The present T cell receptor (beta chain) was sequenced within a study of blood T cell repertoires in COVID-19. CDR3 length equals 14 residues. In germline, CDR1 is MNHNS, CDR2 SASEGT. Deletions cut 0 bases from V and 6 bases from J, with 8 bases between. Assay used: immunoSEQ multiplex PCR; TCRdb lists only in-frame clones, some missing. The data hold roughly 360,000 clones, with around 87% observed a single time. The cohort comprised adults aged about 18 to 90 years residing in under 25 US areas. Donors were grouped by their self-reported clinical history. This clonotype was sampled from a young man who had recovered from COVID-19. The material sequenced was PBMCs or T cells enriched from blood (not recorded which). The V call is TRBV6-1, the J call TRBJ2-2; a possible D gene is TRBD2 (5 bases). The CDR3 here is CASSEARAAGELFF. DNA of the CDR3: TGTGCCAGCAGTGAAGCGCGGGCAGCCGGGGAGCTGTTTTTT.